This entry lists 20 T cell receptor beta chains sequenced from one sample in a study of blood T cell dynamics during melanoma immunotherapy. Indicated time point: week 3, after first cycle of checkpoint inhibitor. Data came from immunoSEQ multiplex PCR; TCRdb stores just in-frame clones and leaves some out. The top ten clones hold 20% to 30% of a sample with about 11,000 clones, approximately 90% of them seen once. This material consisted of blood, taken from a patient treated with checkpoint blockade. Receptor source: a human donor with melanoma.

This chain joins TRBV6-6 and TRBJ2-7; D may be TRBD2 (5 bases). With 6 bases removed from V and 1 base from J, the gap between germline ends came to 10 bases. CDR3 size: 13 residues. Germline V gene sequence: CDR1 MNHNY, CDR2 SVGAGI (reference sequence). In DNA, the CDR3 is TGTGCCAGCAGCACGGGGTCATCCTACGAGCAGTACTTC. Encoded protein: CASSTGSSYEQYF.

V usage is TRBV28 and J usage is TRBJ2-5, with 7 bases fitting TRBD1. Trimming removed 11 bases from V and 1 base from J; junction bases left unmatched: 19. The germline gives CDR1 MDHEN, CDR2 SYDVKM. The CDR3 totals 17 residues. This CDR3 reads CAASRRRSTGAQETQYF. The CDR3 coding sequence is TGTGCCGCCAGCAGGAGGAGGTCCACAGGGGCCCAAGAGACCCAGTACTTC.

V is TRBV5-1 and J is TRBJ2-1; D tentatively fits TRBD1 or TRBD2 (6 bases each). The CDR3 is made up of 20 amino acids. The ends were cut back, 3 bases at V and 4 bases at J, with 29 bases in the middle. CDR1 and CDR2 from the germline V gene are SGHRS and YFSETQ. CDR3 coding DNA: TGCGCCAGCAGCTCCCCTCGCGGGGTGGGGGGACAATACCCTTACAATGAGCAGTTCTTC. It is translated as CASSSPRGVGGQYPYNEQFF.

DNA for the CDR3: TGTGCCAGCAGCCCCGGGACAGCGAGCGACGAGCAGTACTTC. Translation gives CASSPGTASDEQYF. The J gene is TRBJ2-7, the V gene TRBV7-3; TRBD1 agrees at 7 bases. Germline trimming cut 5 bases from V and 5 bases from J; bases unmatched to any gene: 9. Germline V lookup: CDR1 SGHTA, CDR2 FQGTGA. CDR3 size: 14 residues.

As regards this clone: This CDR3 is also generated by other DNA sequences in the sample. The chain couples TRBV6-6 to TRBJ1-2; TRBD1 agrees at 11 bases. J lost 4 bases, V lost 6 bases, and 10 bases had no gene match. The CDR3 is 16 amino acids. CDR1 is MNHNY, CDR2 SVGAGI, per germline (reference sequence). The CDR3 sequence: CASSPDRGRLGYGYTF. CDR3 coding DNA: TGTGCCAGCAGCCCGGACAGGGGGCGGTTAGGCTATGGCTACACCTTC.

This chain connects TRBV5-1 to TRBJ2-7; 7 bases are shared with TRBD2. V lost 4 bases and J lost 7; bases outside the gene matches: 11. Per germline, CDR1 SGHRS and CDR2 YFSETQ. This CDR3 region has 14 residues. CDR3 sequence: CASSPRDYRGEQYF. The DNA for the CDR3 is TGCGCCAGCAGCCCCCGGGACTACCGAGGAGAGCAGTACTTC.

About this clone: One end of the junction varies from germline; a read error may be responsible. The rearrangement uses TRBV7-7 and TRBJ2-7, with a possible D match to TRBD1 (6 bases). This CDR3 is 13 amino acids long. CDR1 SSHAT and CDR2 FNYEAQ come from the germline V gene (reference sequence). CDR3 region: CASSLRDTYEQYF. The CDR3 nucleotides read TGTGCTAGCAGCTTACGGGACACCTACGAGCAGTACTTC.

The J gene is TRBJ2-3, the V gene TRBV19; 7 nucleotides match TRBD2. CDR3 length equals 12 residues. Trimming removed 7 bases from V and 5 bases from J; junction bases left unmatched: 3. The germline V gene encodes CDR1 LNHDA and CDR2 SQIVND (reference sequence). Written as DNA, the CDR3 is TGTGCCAGTACTGGGAGGGAAGATACGCAGTATTTT. Encoded protein: CASTGREDTQYF.

The gene calls are TRBV28 and TRBJ1-2; possibly TRBD1 for D (6 bases). The V gene lost 6 bases and the J gene lost 4 bases, with 18 bases spanning the gap. The CDR3 totals 15 residues. Germline lookup yields CDR1 MDHEN and CDR2 SYDVKM. The DNA for the CDR3 is TGTGCCAGCAGCCACGGGGGGGCCCTGGGCTATGGCTACACCTTC. Protein product: CASSHGGALGYGYTF.

The rearrangement uses TRBV7-9 and TRBJ2-1, with TRBD1 identical over 7 bases. The CDR3 has 18 residues. Germline V lookup: CDR1 SEHNR, CDR2 FQNEAQ (reference sequence). Germline trimming cut 1 base from V and 1 base from J; bases unmatched to any gene: 10. As DNA, the CDR3 is TGTGCCAGCAGCTTAGTGAGGTTGCGGACAGGATCCTACAATGAGCAGTTCTTC. It yields the protein CASSLVRLRTGSYNEQFF.

The chain combines TRBV27 with TRBJ2-7; no clear D. The CDR3 is 15 residues long. Per germline, CDR1 MNHEY and CDR2 SMNVEV (reference sequence). Trimming took 6 bases from V and 2 from J, leaving 17 bases between them. The CDR3 region is CASSPTRQAPYEQYF. DNA of the CDR3: TGTGCCAGCAGCCCGACACGTCAGGCCCCCTACGAGCAGTACTTC.

The CDR3 DNA follows: TGTGCCAGCAGCCCCGGGGCGGGACTAGGGGGCTACGAGCAGTACTTC. Amino acid sequence: CASSPGAGLGGYEQYF. V is TRBV7-8 and J is TRBJ2-7; 8 bases map to TRBD2. Germline V CDR1 and CDR2: SGHVS, FQNEAQ. Trimming at V came to 5 bases and at J to 3 bases, leaving 12 bases not matched to a gene. The CDR3 totals 16 residues.

This chain uses TRBV27 with TRBJ1-5; perhaps TRBD1 as D (5 bases). Per the germline V gene, CDR1 is MNHEY and CDR2 is SMNVEV (reference sequence). The CDR3 totals 17 residues. Trimming removed 2 bases at V and 6 bases at J, with 20 bases between. In nucleotides, the CDR3 is TGTGCCAGCAGTTTAGACACGGGGCAGGGCCTGGGTCAGCCCCAGCATTTT. Amino acids: CASSLDTGQGLGQPQHF.

The V gene is TRBV21-1, the J gene TRBJ2-7; TRBD2 is taken as the D call from the table, unchecked against the DNA. TRBV21-1 is termed a pseudogene. CDR3 length: 17 residues. The CDR3 nucleotides are TGTGCCAGCAGCAACGGAGCGGGAGGGCCATGGTTTGACGAGCAGTACTTC. Its translation: CASSNGAGGPWFDEQYF.

V is TRBV7-2 and J is TRBJ2-3; D is ambiguous. Germline V lookup: CDR1 SGHTA, CDR2 FQGNSA. This CDR3 contains 14 residues. Trimming removed 3 bases from V and 2 bases from J, with 9 bases in between. DNA of the CDR3: TGTGCCAGCAGCTTGGACGGAGCCACAGATACGCAGTATTTT. This gives the protein CASSLDGATDTQYF. The full variable domain, in which reference TRBV7-2 and TRBJ2-3 provide the parts outside the CDR3, is GAGVSQSPSNKVTEKGKDVELRCDPISGHTALYWYRQSLGQGLEFLIYFQGNSAPDKSGLPSDRFSAERTGGSVSTLTIQRTQQEDSAVYLCASSLDGATDTQYFGPGTRLTVL.

The CDR3 sequence is CASSLGVDPGYEQYF. The DNA of the CDR3 is TGTGCCAGCAGCTTGGGGGTGGACCCGGGTTACGAGCAGTACTTC. This chain connects TRBV5-5 to TRBJ2-7; D is unclear. The CDR3 is made up of 15 amino acids. V was cut by 0 bases and J by 4 bases, with 14 bases left in between. Germline loops: CDR1 SGHKS, CDR2 YYEKEE (reference sequence).

The chain carries TRBV7-9 and TRBJ1-1, with a possible D match to TRBD1 (6 bases). The germline CDR1 and CDR2 sequences are SEHNR and FQNEAQ (reference sequence). CDR3 length: 14 amino acids. Deletions cut 1 base from V and 3 bases from J, with 9 bases between. CDR3 in amino acids: CASSLGQGYTEAFF. The CDR3 nucleotides are TGTGCCAGCAGCTTAGGGCAGGGGTACACTGAAGCTTTCTTT.

Remarks on this clone: A read error may produce the germline difference seen at one junction end. V usage is TRBV7-7 and J usage is TRBJ2-3; D remains unclear. The germline gives CDR1 SSHAT, CDR2 FNYEAQ (reference sequence). The CDR3 is 13 amino acids. In DNA form, the CDR3 reads TGTGCTAGCAGCAGAGTGGGGACAGATACGCAGTATTTT. Its protein product is CASSRVGTDTQYF.

V and J are TRBV7-9 and TRBJ2-1, with 8 bases identical to TRBD2. Unmatched junction bases numbered 6, after V lost 1 base and J lost 1 base. CDR1 is SEHNR and CDR2 is FQNEAQ in the germline V gene (reference sequence). The CDR3 runs to 17 residues. The CDR3 bases are TGTGCCAGCAGCTTAGTGGGGACTAGGGGGTCCTACAATGAGCAGTTCTTC. It encodes CASSLVGTRGSYNEQFF. The full variable domain, in which reference TRBV7-9 and TRBJ2-1 provide the parts outside the CDR3, is DTGVSQNPRHKITKRGQNVTFRCDPISEHNRLYWYRQTLGQGPEFLTYFQNEAQLEKSRLLSDRFSAERPKGSFSTLEIQRTEQGDSAMYLCASSLVGTRGSYNEQFFGPGTRLTVL.

The chain employs TRBV7-2 and TRBJ2-5, with D possibly being TRBD2 (6 bases). V lost 5 bases, J lost 0 bases, and 16 bases lay in between. Germline loops: CDR1 SGHTA, CDR2 FQGNSA. The CDR3 has 16 residues. In nucleotides, the CDR3 is TGTGCCAGCAGCCGGGGGACGCTCGAGTACCAAGAGACCCAGTACTTC. It encodes CASSRGTLEYQETQYF.